A selection of T cell receptor beta chains follows, all from one sample in a study of tumor-infiltrating lymphocytes in oesophageal squamous cell carcinoma. TCRdb re-called the PCR reads through MiXCR, storing one row per CDR3 protein. This sample has 9,900 or so distinct CDR3 sequences, with 58% found just once. The sample was esophageal tumor tissue. The source of these receptors is a female donor with esophageal squamous cell carcinoma. Each CDR3 is given with its conserved first and last residue.

j_call	v_call	cdr3_aa
TRBJ1-5	TRBV5-5	CASSLWGEGNQPQHF
-	TRBV7-9	CASSLAGTDETQYF
TRBJ2-5	TRBV7-8	CASSLARGQETQYF
TRBJ2-7	TRBV10-1	CASSDKGSYEQYF
TRBJ2-4	TRBV6-1	CASTAKNIQYF
-	TRBV7-2	CASSHTSGISEQYF
-	TRBV7-6	CASSLSGEETQYF
-	TRBV6-1	CASSSQGDEQFF
TRBJ1-5	TRBV19	CASSTGQHSNQPQHF
TRBJ1-1	TRBV19	CASSIGGRPNEAFF
TRBJ1-1	TRBV6-1	CASTTGPPVSFF
TRBJ1-4	TRBV11-2	CASSFGTRNEKLFF
TRBJ2-4	TRBV19	CATRQVDNSPLHF
-	TRBV7-6	CASSSRGNYNEQFF
TRBJ1-5	TRBV20-1	CSARETAWSNQPQHF
TRBJ2-1	TRBV6-1	CASSGGADNEQFF
TRBJ2-2	TRBV7-2	CASSWTVNTGELFF
TRBJ2-5	TRBV7-8	CASSSQEGLEQYF